This TCR beta chain was identified in a study of blood T cell repertoires in COVID-19. Overall study context: Sources were T cells, B-cell-depleted T cells, or PBMCs; the material itself was cDNA or gDNA.

Clones were sequenced by immunoSEQ multiplex PCR, and TCRdb holds only the in-frame ones, with some missing. Here the sample spans a few hundred thousand clones, 86% being singletons. The sequencing sample was made of peripheral blood. The receptor was derived from a man aged 55 to 69 with acute or convalescent COVID-19.

CDR3: CASSYTGTAAYEQYF. CDR3 nucleotides: TGTGCCAGCAGTTACACCGGGACAGCAGCCTACGAGCAGTACTTC. The J gene is TRBJ2-7, the V gene TRBV6-5, with 7 positions matching TRBD1. Trimming at V came to 2 bases and at J to 2 bases, leaving 6 bases not matched to a gene. This CDR3 is built from 15 residues. Per germline, CDR1 MNHEY and CDR2 SVGAGI.